The rows below give T cell receptor beta chains drawn from one sample of a study of cytomegalovirus exposure and HLA in healthy donors. Sequencing was performed with immunoSEQ multiplex PCR; in TCRdb, only in-frame clones are kept and a portion is missing. This sample lists about 210,000 clones; its ten largest clones have approximately 0.98%. The source material was PBMCs. Source of these receptors: a woman aged 30 to 39 in good health and CMV-seropositive. CDR3s include the opening cysteine and the closing phenylalanine or tryptophan. The D gene is left open where the match is weak.

cdr3_aa: CSVAFLAGGTDTQYF; cdr3_nt: TGCAGCGTCGCCTTTCTAGCGGGAGGAACGGATACGCAGTATTTT; d_call: TRBD2; v_call: TRBV29-1; j_call: TRBJ2-3
cdr3_aa: CASSLASVLGTGDYGYTF; cdr3_nt: TGTGCCAGCTCACTCGCTTCGGTTTTGGGGACAGGGGACTATGGCTACACCTTC; d_call: TRBD1; v_call: TRBV18; j_call: TRBJ1-2
cdr3_aa: CASSELAGYQPQHF; cdr3_nt: TGTGCCAGCAGTGAATTAGCAGGGTATCAGCCCCAGCATTTT; d_call: NA; v_call: TRBV6-1; j_call: TRBJ1-5
cdr3_aa: CASSLQGGLNTEAFF; cdr3_nt: TGTGCCAGCAGCTTACAGGGGGGCTTGAACACTGAAGCTTTCTTT; d_call: TRBD1; v_call: TRBV5-6; j_call: TRBJ1-1
cdr3_aa: CASSIGLAGFSGANVLTF; cdr3_nt: TGTGCCAGTAGTATAGGACTAGCGGGCTTCTCTGGGGCCAACGTCCTGACTTTC; d_call: TRBD2; v_call: TRBV19; j_call: TRBJ2-6
cdr3_aa: CSARQEETQYF; cdr3_nt: TGCAGTGCTAGGCAGGAAGAGACCCAGTACTTC; d_call: NA; v_call: TRBV20-1; j_call: TRBJ2-5
cdr3_aa: CASSQGTGETNTEAFF; cdr3_nt: TGTGCCAGCTCACAAGGGACAGGGGAAACTAACACTGAAGCTTTCTTT; d_call: TRBD1; v_call: TRBV18; j_call: TRBJ1-1
cdr3_aa: CASSDGQGYGYTF; cdr3_nt: TGTGCCAGCAGCGACGGACAGGGCTATGGCTACACCTTC; d_call: TRBD1; v_call: TRBV7-9; j_call: TRBJ1-2
cdr3_aa: CASSLNSGGQETQYF; cdr3_nt: TGTGCCAGCAGCTTAAATAGCGGGGGCCAAGAGACCCAGTACTTC; d_call: TRBD2; v_call: TRBV7-9; j_call: TRBJ2-5
cdr3_aa: CSVTDRGYEQYF; cdr3_nt: TGCAGCGTTACTGACAGGGGGTACGAGCAGTACTTC; d_call: TRBD1; v_call: TRBV29-1; j_call: TRBJ2-7
cdr3_aa: CASSVGGEGTEAFF; cdr3_nt: TGTGCCAGCAGCGTAGGCGGGGAAGGCACTGAAGCTTTCTTT; d_call: NA; v_call: TRBV9; j_call: TRBJ1-1
cdr3_aa: CASSLLETGDEKLFF; cdr3_nt: TGTGCCAGCAGCTTATTGGAGACAGGGGACGAAAAACTGTTTTTT; d_call: TRBD1; v_call: TRBV7-9; j_call: TRBJ1-4
cdr3_aa: CASRALGGGYYGYTF; cdr3_nt: TGTGCCAGCAGGGCACTAGGAGGGGGCTACTATGGCTACACCTTC; d_call: TRBD1; v_call: TRBV6-1; j_call: TRBJ1-2
cdr3_aa: CASSLGQGPGGQYF; cdr3_nt: TGCGCCAGCAGCTTGGGCCAGGGCCCCGGGGGGCAGTACTTC; d_call: NA; v_call: TRBV5-1; j_call: TRBJ2-7
cdr3_aa: CASSRWTDTDTQYF; cdr3_nt: TGCGCCAGCAGCCGATGGACAGACACAGATACGCAGTATTTT; d_call: NA; v_call: TRBV4-1; j_call: TRBJ2-3
cdr3_aa: CAWSVIAGPHGELFF; cdr3_nt: TGTGCCTGGAGTGTGATAGCGGGGCCTCACGGGGAGCTGTTTTTT; d_call: TRBD2; v_call: TRBV30; j_call: TRBJ2-2
cdr3_aa: CASIGQMNTEAFF; cdr3_nt: TGTGCCAGCATTGGACAAATGAACACTGAAGCTTTCTTT; d_call: NA; v_call: TRBV2; j_call: TRBJ1-1
cdr3_aa: CASVPGQWNTEAFF; cdr3_nt: TGTGCCAGCGTTCCGGGACAGTGGAACACTGAAGCTTTCTTT; d_call: TRBD1; v_call: TRBV27; j_call: TRBJ1-1
cdr3_aa: CASSPGQGAYEQYF; cdr3_nt: TGTGCCAGCAGTCCGGGACAGGGGGCCTACGAGCAGTACTTC; d_call: TRBD1; v_call: TRBV6-5; j_call: TRBJ2-7
cdr3_aa: CASSLYGTGEQYF; cdr3_nt: TGTGCCAGCAGCTTATACGGTACGGGTGAGCAGTACTTC; d_call: NA; v_call: TRBV11-3; j_call: TRBJ2-7
cdr3_aa: CASSLAPGHLIAYEQYF; cdr3_nt: TGTGCCAGCAGCTTAGCCCCGGGACACCTTATAGCCTACGAGCAGTACTTC; d_call: NA; v_call: TRBV7-8; j_call: TRBJ2-7
cdr3_aa: CASSSDTPYEQYF; cdr3_nt: TGTGCCAGCAGCTCGGACACCCCCTACGAGCAGTACTTC; d_call: NA; v_call: TRBV6-5; j_call: TRBJ2-7
cdr3_aa: CASSLYTGATNEKLFF; cdr3_nt: TGTGCCAGCTCACTGTATACAGGGGCAACTAATGAAAAACTGTTTTTT; d_call: TRBD1; v_call: TRBV18; j_call: TRBJ1-4
cdr3_aa: CATSEMNYGYTF; cdr3_nt: TGTGCCACATCTGAGATGAACTATGGCTACACCTTC; d_call: NA; v_call: TRBV15; j_call: TRBJ1-2
cdr3_aa: CASSLQREAYEQYF; cdr3_nt: TGTGCCAGCAGCTTACAGCGGGAGGCCTACGAGCAGTACTTC; d_call: TRBD2; v_call: TRBV7-2; j_call: TRBJ2-7
cdr3_aa: CASSQAGNYGYTF; cdr3_nt: TGTGCCAGCAGTCAGGCAGGAAACTATGGCTACACCTTC; d_call: NA; v_call: TRBV6-5; j_call: TRBJ1-2
cdr3_aa: CASSTTDYGYTF; cdr3_nt: TGTGCCAGCAGCACAACCGACTATGGCTACACCTTC; d_call: NA; v_call: TRBV5-5; j_call: TRBJ1-2
cdr3_aa: CASSLTGLRSYEQYF; cdr3_nt: TGCGCCAGCAGCTTAACAGGTCTTAGGTCCTACGAGCAGTACTTC; d_call: NA; v_call: TRBV5-1; j_call: TRBJ2-7
cdr3_aa: CASSPLRGGSYEQYF; cdr3_nt: TGTGCCAGCAGTCCGCTTAGGGGAGGATCCTACGAGCAGTACTTC; d_call: NA; v_call: TRBV6-5; j_call: TRBJ2-7
cdr3_aa: CASSLAMGEVSEQYF; cdr3_nt: TGTGCCAGCAGTTTAGCCATGGGGGAGGTGAGCGAGCAGTACTTC; d_call: NA; v_call: TRBV28; j_call: TRBJ2-7
cdr3_aa: CASRSSGTRYGYTF; cdr3_nt: TGTGCCAGTCGGAGCTCCGGGACAAGATATGGCTACACCTTC; d_call: NA; v_call: TRBV19; j_call: TRBJ1-2
cdr3_aa: CASSQDKSGGYSYEQYF; cdr3_nt: TGTGCCAGCAGCCAAGACAAAAGCGGGGGATACTCCTACGAGCAGTACTTC; d_call: TRBD2; v_call: TRBV4-2; j_call: TRBJ2-7
cdr3_aa: CASRGGQAGAEAFF; cdr3_nt: TGTGCCAGCAGAGGTGGACAGGCCGGGGCTGAAGCTTTCTTT; d_call: TRBD1; v_call: TRBV6-5; j_call: TRBJ1-1
cdr3_aa: CASPSVRQVEEEDGYTF; cdr3_nt: TGTGCAAGCCCCTCGGTAAGACAGGTAGAGGAGGAGGATGGCTACACCTTC; d_call: NA; v_call: TRBV12-2; j_call: TRBJ1-2
cdr3_aa: CASSFGTGFPDTQYF; cdr3_nt: TGCGCCAGCAGCTTCGGGACAGGGTTTCCAGATACGCAGTATTTT; d_call: TRBD1; v_call: TRBV5-1; j_call: TRBJ2-3
cdr3_aa: CASSGDRDLAGYTF; cdr3_nt: TGTGCCAGCAGCGGGGACAGGGACTTGGCTGGCTACACCTTC; d_call: TRBD1; v_call: TRBV6-1; j_call: TRBJ1-2
cdr3_aa: CASSLAPGQGVLEQFF; cdr3_nt: TGTGCCAGCAGCTTAGCTCCGGGACAGGGGGTTCTTGAGCAGTTCTTC; d_call: TRBD1; v_call: TRBV7-6; j_call: TRBJ2-1
cdr3_aa: CASSDVGTSGGSSYNEQFF; cdr3_nt: TGCGCCAGCAGCGACGTCGGGACTAGCGGGGGGAGCTCCTACAATGAGCAGTTCTTC; d_call: TRBD2; v_call: TRBV5-1; j_call: TRBJ2-1
cdr3_aa: CASSLGLAGGETQYF; cdr3_nt: TGTGCCAGCAGCTTAGGACTAGCGGGAGGGGAGACCCAGTACTTC; d_call: TRBD2; v_call: TRBV5-4; j_call: TRBJ2-5
cdr3_aa: CASSLGPAGVAGNTIYF; cdr3_nt: TGTGCCAGCAGCTTAGGCCCGGCAGGGGTGGCTGGAAACACCATATATTTT; d_call: NA; v_call: TRBV7-2; j_call: TRBJ1-3
cdr3_aa: CASSSPGTTSSFYEQYF; cdr3_nt: TGTGCCAGCAGTTCCCCGGGGACTACGTCTTCATTCTACGAGCAGTACTTC; d_call: TRBD2; v_call: TRBV28; j_call: TRBJ2-7
cdr3_aa: CASSLGRGPGLAESYEQYF; cdr3_nt: TGCGCCAGCAGCTTAGGTCGCGGGCCGGGACTAGCGGAGTCCTACGAGCAGTACTTC; d_call: TRBD2; v_call: TRBV5-1; j_call: TRBJ2-7
cdr3_aa: CASSLSELSNYGYTF; cdr3_nt: TGTGCCAGCAGCTTGAGTGAGCTGTCTAACTATGGCTACACCTTC; d_call: NA; v_call: TRBV5-5; j_call: TRBJ1-2
cdr3_aa: CASRGAGTGEKLFF; cdr3_nt: TGTGCCAGCAGAGGAGCGGGGACAGGCGAAAAACTGTTTTTT; d_call: TRBD1; v_call: TRBV27; j_call: TRBJ1-4
cdr3_aa: CASSSGTGGNEQFF; cdr3_nt: TGTGCCAGCAGTTCCGGGACAGGGGGCAATGAGCAGTTCTTC; d_call: TRBD1; v_call: TRBV6-5; j_call: TRBJ2-1
cdr3_aa: CASARQGPNLGQYF; cdr3_nt: TGTGCCAGCGCACGACAGGGACCGAACCTAGGCCAGTACTTC; d_call: TRBD1; v_call: TRBV27; j_call: TRBJ2-5
cdr3_aa: CASSLEGGTDTQYF; cdr3_nt: TGTGCCAGCAGTTTGGAAGGGGGTACAGATACGCAGTATTTT; d_call: NA; v_call: TRBV28; j_call: TRBJ2-3